What follows is one TCR beta chain and its context. This sample was taken from a study of shared clonotypes between healthy human individuals. Measured with immunoSEQ multiplex PCR; TCRdb has only the in-frame clones, and not every one. The sample yields under 550,000 clones, roughly 95% seen once. Germline assignment: CDR1 GTSNPN and CDR2 SVGIG (reference sequence). This CDR3 region has 15 residues. Trimming shortened V by 7 bases and J by 2 bases, and 20 bases separated the two germline ends. Sequences were obtained from naive CD4+ T cells sorted from blood. Subset here: CD45RA+ positively selected. The TCR was taken from a woman under 40 in good health. The chain employs TRBV30 and TRBJ2-5, with D unresolved. Here the CDR3 DNA reads TGTGCCTACACCTTCCGCGGACGGCTTCAAGAGACCCAGTACTTC. Translating gives CAYTFRGRLQETQYF. The full variable domain, rest sourced from reference TRBV30 and TRBJ2-5, is SQTIHQWPATLVQPVGSPLSLECTVEGTSNPNLYWYRQAAGRGLQLLFYSVGIGQISSEVPQNLSASRPQDRQFILSSKKLLLSDSGFYLCAYTFRGRLQETQYFGPGTRLLVL.